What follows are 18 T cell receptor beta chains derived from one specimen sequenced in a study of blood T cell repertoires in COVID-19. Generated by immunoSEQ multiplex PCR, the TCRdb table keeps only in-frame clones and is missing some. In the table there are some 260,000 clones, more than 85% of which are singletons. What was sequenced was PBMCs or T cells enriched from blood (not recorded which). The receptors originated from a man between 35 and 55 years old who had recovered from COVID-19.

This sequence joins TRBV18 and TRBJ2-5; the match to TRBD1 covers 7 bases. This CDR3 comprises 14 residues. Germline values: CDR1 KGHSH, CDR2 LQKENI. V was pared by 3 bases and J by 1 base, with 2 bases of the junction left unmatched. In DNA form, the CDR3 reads TGTGCCAGCTCACCTGGGACAGTCCAAGAGACCCAGTACTTC. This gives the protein CASSPGTVQETQYF.

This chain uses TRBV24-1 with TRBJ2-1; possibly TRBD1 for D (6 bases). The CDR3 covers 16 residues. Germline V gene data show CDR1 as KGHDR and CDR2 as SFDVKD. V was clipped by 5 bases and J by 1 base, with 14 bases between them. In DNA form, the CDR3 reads TGTGCCACCAGTGGCCAGGGGCCATGGTCCTACAATGAGCAGTTCTTC. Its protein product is CATSGQGPWSYNEQFF.

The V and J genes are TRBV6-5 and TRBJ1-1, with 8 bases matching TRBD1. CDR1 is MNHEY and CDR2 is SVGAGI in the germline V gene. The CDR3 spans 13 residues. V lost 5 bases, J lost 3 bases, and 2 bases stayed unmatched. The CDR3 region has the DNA TGTGCCAGCAGTAGACAGGGGTACACTGAAGCTTTCTTT. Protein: CASSRQGYTEAFF.

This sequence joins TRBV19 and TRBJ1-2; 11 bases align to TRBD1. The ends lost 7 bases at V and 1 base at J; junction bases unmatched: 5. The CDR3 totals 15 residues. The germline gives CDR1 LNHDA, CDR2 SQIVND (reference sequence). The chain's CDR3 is CASMDRGLVNYGYTF. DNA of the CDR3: TGTGCCAGTATGGACAGGGGGCTCGTTAACTATGGCTACACCTTC.

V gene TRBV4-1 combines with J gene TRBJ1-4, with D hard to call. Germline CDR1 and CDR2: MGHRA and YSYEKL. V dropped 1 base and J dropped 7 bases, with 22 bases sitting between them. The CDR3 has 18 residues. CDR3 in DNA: TGCGCCAGCAGCCAAGTATCGGGTTTAGACGGGTCGGGTGAAAAACTGTTTTTT. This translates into CASSQVSGLDGSGEKLFF.

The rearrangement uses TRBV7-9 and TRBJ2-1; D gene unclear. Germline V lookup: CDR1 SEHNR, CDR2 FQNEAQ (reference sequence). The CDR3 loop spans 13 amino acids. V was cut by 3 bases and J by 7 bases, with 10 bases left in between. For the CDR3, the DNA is TGTGCCAGCAGCTTGGTCGGGTTTAATGAGCAGTTCTTC. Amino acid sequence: CASSLVGFNEQFF.

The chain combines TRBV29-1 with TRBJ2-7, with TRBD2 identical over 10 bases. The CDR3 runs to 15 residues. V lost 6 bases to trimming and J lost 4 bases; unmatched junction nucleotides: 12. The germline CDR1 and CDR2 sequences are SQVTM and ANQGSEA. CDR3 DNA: TGCAGCGTCCGAAGCTTGGCTAGCGGGAGTTACGAGCAGTACTTC. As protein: CSVRSLASGSYEQYF.

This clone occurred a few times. The CDR3 loop reads CAWSANRGYEQYF. CDR3 nucleotides: TGTGCCTGGAGTGCGAACAGGGGCTACGAGCAGTACTTC. This chain uses TRBV30 with TRBJ2-7; the match to TRBD1 covers 7 bases. Losses at the gene ends were 1 base for V and 3 bases for J; bases not matched to a gene: 3. From germline, CDR1 is GTSNPN and CDR2 SVGIG (reference sequence). The CDR3 consists of 13 residues.

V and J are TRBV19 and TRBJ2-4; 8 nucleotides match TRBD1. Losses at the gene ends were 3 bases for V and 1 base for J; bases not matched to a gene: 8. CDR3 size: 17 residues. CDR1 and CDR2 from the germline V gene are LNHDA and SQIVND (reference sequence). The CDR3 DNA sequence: TGTGCCAGTAGTATCCTAGCAGGGGGCCGGGCCAAAAACATTCAGTACTTC. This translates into CASSILAGGRAKNIQYF.

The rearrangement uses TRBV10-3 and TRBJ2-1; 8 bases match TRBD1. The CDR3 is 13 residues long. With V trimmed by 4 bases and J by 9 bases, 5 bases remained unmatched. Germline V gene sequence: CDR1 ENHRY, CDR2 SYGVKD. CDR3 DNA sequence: TGTGCCATCAGTGGACAGGGGAAGGTTGAGCAGTTCTTC. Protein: CAISGQGKVEQFF.

CDR3 protein: CASSPRTSRTDTQYF. The CDR3 region has the DNA TGTGCCAGCTCACCAAGGACTAGCCGCACAGATACGCAGTATTTT. The gene calls are TRBV18 and TRBJ2-3; 8 bases align to TRBD2. The CDR3 runs 15 residues. Germline V gives CDR1 KGHSH, CDR2 LQKENI. V lost 2 bases, J lost 1 base, and 2 bases stayed unmatched.

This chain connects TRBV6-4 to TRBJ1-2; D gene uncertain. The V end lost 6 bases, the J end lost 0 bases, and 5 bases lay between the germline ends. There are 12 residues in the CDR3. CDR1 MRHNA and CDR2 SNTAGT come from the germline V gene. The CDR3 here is CASRGANYGYTF. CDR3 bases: TGTGCCAGCAGGGGAGCTAACTATGGCTACACCTTC.

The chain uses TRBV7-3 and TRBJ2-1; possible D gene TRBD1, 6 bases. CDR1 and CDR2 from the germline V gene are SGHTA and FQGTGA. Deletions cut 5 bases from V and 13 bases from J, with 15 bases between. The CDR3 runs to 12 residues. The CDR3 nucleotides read TGTGCCAGCAGCACTGGCAGGGGTCTCCAGTTCTTC. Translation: CASSTGRGLQFF. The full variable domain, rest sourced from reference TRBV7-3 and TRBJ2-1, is GAGVSQTPSNKVTEKGKYVELRCDPISGHTALYWYRQSLGQGPEFLIYFQGTGAADDSGLPNDRFFAVRPEGSVSTLKIQRTERGDSAVYLCASSTGRGLQFFGPGTRLTVL.

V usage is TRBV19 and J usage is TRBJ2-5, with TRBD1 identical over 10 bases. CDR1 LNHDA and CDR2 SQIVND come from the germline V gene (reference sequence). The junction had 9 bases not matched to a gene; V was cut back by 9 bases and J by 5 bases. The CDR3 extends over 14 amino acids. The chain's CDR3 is CASKRQGAGETQYF. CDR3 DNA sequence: TGTGCCAGCAAACGACAGGGGGCAGGGGAGACCCAGTACTTC.

The CDR3 coding sequence is TGTGCCAGCAGCTTAGAGGGACTGACACATCAGCCCCAGCATTTT. Amino acids: CASSLEGLTHQPQHF. The rearrangement links TRBV7-9 to TRBJ1-5; perhaps TRBD1 as D (5 bases). The V end was cut by 1 base, the J end by 5 bases, with 12 bases between. CDR1 SEHNR and CDR2 FQNEAQ come from the germline V gene (reference sequence). This CDR3 has 15 amino acids.

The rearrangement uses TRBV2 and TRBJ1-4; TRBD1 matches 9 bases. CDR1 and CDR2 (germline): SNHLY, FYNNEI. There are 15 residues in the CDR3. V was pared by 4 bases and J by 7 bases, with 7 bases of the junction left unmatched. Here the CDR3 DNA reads TGTGCCAGCAGTGTCCTCGGGACAGGGACTGAAAAACTGTTTTTT. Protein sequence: CASSVLGTGTEKLFF. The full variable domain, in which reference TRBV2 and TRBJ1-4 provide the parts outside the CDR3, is EPEVTQTPSHQVTQMGQEVILRCVPISNHLYFYWYRQILGQKVEFLVSFYNNEISEKSEIFDDQFSVERPDGSNFTLKIRSTKLEDSAMYFCASSVLGTGTEKLFFGSGTQLSVL.

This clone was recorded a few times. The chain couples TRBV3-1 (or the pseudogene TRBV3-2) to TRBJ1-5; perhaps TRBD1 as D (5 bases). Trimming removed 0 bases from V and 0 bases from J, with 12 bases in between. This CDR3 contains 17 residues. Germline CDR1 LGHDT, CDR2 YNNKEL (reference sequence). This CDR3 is CASSQDGGGSSNQPQHF. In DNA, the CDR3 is TGTGCCAGCAGCCAAGATGGGGGAGGATCTAGCAATCAGCCCCAGCATTTT.

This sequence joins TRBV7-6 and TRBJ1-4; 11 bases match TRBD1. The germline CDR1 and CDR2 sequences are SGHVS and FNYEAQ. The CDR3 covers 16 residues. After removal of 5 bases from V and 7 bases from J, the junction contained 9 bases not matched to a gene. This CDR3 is CASSPNSGTGGEKLFF. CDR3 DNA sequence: TGTGCCAGCAGCCCAAACTCCGGGACAGGGGGTGAAAAACTGTTTTTT.